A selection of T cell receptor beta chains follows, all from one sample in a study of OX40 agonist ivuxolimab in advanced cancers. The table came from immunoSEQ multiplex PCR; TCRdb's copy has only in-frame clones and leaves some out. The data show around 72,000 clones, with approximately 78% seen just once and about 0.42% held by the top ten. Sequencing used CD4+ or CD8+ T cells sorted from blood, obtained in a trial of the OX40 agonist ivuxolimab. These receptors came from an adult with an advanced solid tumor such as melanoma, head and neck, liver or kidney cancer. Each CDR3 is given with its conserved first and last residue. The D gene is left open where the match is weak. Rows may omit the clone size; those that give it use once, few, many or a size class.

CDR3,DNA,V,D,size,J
CASRKGAAVWEKLFF,TGTGCCAGTAGAAAGGGGGCGGCCGTTTGGGAAAAACTGTTTTTT,TRBV19,TRBD1,once,TRBJ1-4
CASSFKGGNQPQHF,TGTGCCAGCAGCTTCAAGGGAGGCAATCAGCCCCAGCATTTT,TRBV7-2,.,.,TRBJ1-5
CAISASGTEETQYF,TGTGCCATCAGTGCCTCCGGGACAGAAGAGACCCAGTACTTC,TRBV10-3,TRBD1,.,TRBJ2-5
CASSPSGPSNSPLHF,TGTGCCAGCTCACCATCGGGACCCAGTAATTCACCCCTCCACTTT,TRBV18,.,.,TRBJ1-6
CASSAGLSSYNEQFF,TGTGCCAGCAGCGCCGGTTTGAGCTCCTACAATGAGCAGTTCTTC,TRBV6-4,.,.,TRBJ2-1
CASSIEGARKAFF,TGTGCCAGTAGTATAGAGGGAGCGAGAAAAGCTTTCTTT,TRBV19,.,.,TRBJ1-1
CASSEGVGGAGTGELFF,TGTGCCAGCAGTGAAGGTGTCGGGGGGGCGGGCACCGGGGAGCTGTTTTTT,TRBV25-1,TRBD2,.,TRBJ2-2
CAISRDSLYGYTF,TGTGCCATCAGCCGGGACAGCCTCTATGGCTACACCTTC,TRBV10-3,TRBD1,.,TRBJ1-2
CASSLDAVPTEAFF,TGCGCCAGCAGCTTGGATGCAGTCCCCACTGAAGCTTTCTTT,TRBV5-1,.,.,TRBJ1-1
CASSYPAGGGELFF,TGTGCCAGCAGTTACCCCGCGGGTGGCGGGGAGCTGTTTTTT,TRBV6-5,.,.,TRBJ2-2
CAISGTGDGYTF,TGTGCCATCAGCGGGACAGGCGATGGCTACACCTTC,TRBV10-3,TRBD1,.,TRBJ1-2
CASSQDTYTEAFF,TGCGCCAGCAGCCAAGACACTTACACTGAAGCTTTCTTT,TRBV5-1,.,few,TRBJ1-1
CASSFRDIDGYTF,TGTGCCAGCAGCTTCCGGGACATCGATGGCTACACCTTC,TRBV7-2,.,few,TRBJ1-2
CASGLRRTEAFF,TGTGCCAGCGGTCTTAGGCGGACTGAAGCTTTCTTT,TRBV27,.,.,TRBJ1-1
CASSFVGRSDEQFF,TGTGCCAGCAGCTTCGTGGGACGCTCTGATGAGCAGTTCTTC,TRBV5-4,.,.,TRBJ2-1
CASSLDVNPRSYNSPLHF,TGTGCCAGCAGCTTAGACGTGAACCCCCGCTCCTATAATTCACCCCTCCACTTT,TRBV11-2,.,.,TRBJ1-6
CASSARSGADNEQFF,TGCGCCAGCAGTGCCCGTAGCGGGGCCGACAATGAGCAGTTCTTC,TRBV10-2,TRBD2,few,TRBJ2-1
CASSFAPSGANVLTF,TGCGCCAGCAGCTTCGCTCCTTCTGGGGCCAACGTCCTGACTTTC,TRBV5-1,.,.,TRBJ2-6
CASSATARRGYGYTF,TGTGCCAGCAGCGCTACAGCGAGGAGAGGATATGGCTACACCTTC,TRBV14,.,.,TRBJ1-2
CASSRVMWRNASPGGPQHF,TGTGCCAGCTCACGCGTGATGTGGCGAAACGCCTCTCCCGGGGGGCCCCAGCATTTT,TRBV18,.,.,TRBJ1-5
CASSGGLAGDQETQYF,TGTGCCAGCAGTGGGGGACTAGCGGGAGATCAAGAGACCCAGTACTTC,TRBV28,TRBD2,.,TRBJ2-5
CASIYQGPNYGYTF,TGTGCCAGCATCTACCAGGGACCTAACTATGGCTACACCTTC,TRBV2,.,.,TRBJ1-2
CASSWDRAQRGYTF,TGTGCCAGCAGCTGGGACCGGGCACAGAGGGGCTACACCTTC,TRBV5-4,.,.,TRBJ1-2
CAWSVGRYEQYF,TGTGCCTGGAGTGTAGGGCGGTACGAGCAGTACTTC,TRBV30,.,.,TRBJ2-7
CASSGGTSGIHEQYF,TGCGCCAGCAGCGGGGGGACTAGCGGGATCCACGAGCAGTACTTC,TRBV5-1,TRBD2,once,TRBJ2-7
CASGPKWVTDTQYF,TGTGCCAGCGGTCCCAAGTGGGTAACAGATACGCAGTATTTT,TRBV25-1,.,.,TRBJ2-3
CASSQSVRELFF,TGTGCCAGCAGCCAGAGCGTGCGGGAGCTGTTTTTT,TRBV11-1,.,.,TRBJ2-2
CAWRGGTSGAPTYEQYF,TGTGCCTGGAGGGGCGGGACTAGCGGAGCCCCGACCTACGAGCAGTACTTC,TRBV30,TRBD2,.,TRBJ2-7
CASSGTDSSTDTQYF,TGTGCCAGCAGTGGGACAGACTCTAGCACAGATACGCAGTATTTT,TRBV7-8,TRBD1,once,TRBJ2-3
CASRVSFDGTDTQYF,TGTGCCAGCAGGGTTTCTTTCGATGGCACAGATACGCAGTATTTT,TRBV6-5,.,few,TRBJ2-3
CSVEDILIGTGGVGTEAFF,TGCAGCGTTGAAGATATCTTGATCGGGACAGGGGGTGTGGGCACTGAAGCTTTCTTT,TRBV29-1,TRBD1,.,TRBJ1-1
CASSVGDRAKDEQYF,TGTGCCAGCAGCGTAGGTGACAGGGCCAAAGACGAGCAGTACTTC,TRBV9,TRBD1,.,TRBJ2-7
CASRLPTGESSGYTF,TGTGCCAGCAGATTACCGACAGGAGAGTCTTCTGGCTACACCTTC,TRBV28,.,.,TRBJ1-2
CASSTGQGNEAFF,TGTGCCAGCAGTACGGGACAGGGCAATGAAGCTTTCTTT,TRBV7-2,TRBD1,.,TRBJ1-1
CASSPEPGSIYGYTF,TGTGCCAGCAGCCCCGAGCCAGGTTCTATCTATGGCTACACCTTC,TRBV5-8,.,.,TRBJ1-2
CASTVAGATEQYF,TGTGCCAGCACGGTAGCGGGAGCCACCGAGCAGTACTTC,TRBV7-9,TRBD2,.,TRBJ2-7
CASSKQQGAKYF,TGTGCCAGCAGTAAACAACAGGGGGCGAAGTACTTC,TRBV6-5,TRBD1,.,TRBJ2-5
CASSPPGNQPQHF,TGTGCCAGCTCACCACCGGGCAATCAGCCCCAGCATTTT,TRBV18,.,.,TRBJ1-5
CASSQADRLSLELFF,TGCGCCAGCAGCCAAGCCGACCGACTTTCCCTCGAGCTGTTTTTT,TRBV4-1,.,.,TRBJ2-2